The 10 T cell receptor beta chains listed next were all sequenced from one sample in a study of blood T cell repertoires in COVID-19. The data were produced by immunoSEQ multiplex PCR, yet TCRdb's version contains in-frame clones alone and is incomplete. The sample shows under 100,000 clones, roughly four fifths of them seen only once. The sample comprised peripheral blood. Every receptor here comes from a human donor in a cohort sampled during active COVID-19.

The V and J genes are TRBV5-4 and TRBJ2-2; D gene uncertain. The CDR3 has 13 residues. Germline V CDR1 and CDR2: SGHNT, YYREEE (reference sequence). V was pared by 6 bases and J by 0 bases, with 6 bases between. The CDR3 reads CASKPANTGELFF. The CDR3 DNA is TGTGCCAGCAAACCGGCGAACACCGGGGAGCTGTTTTTT. The full variable domain, with the rest looked up from reference TRBV5-4 and TRBJ2-2, is ETGVTQSPTHLIKTRGQQVTLRCSSQSGHNTVSWYQQALGQGPQFIFQYYREEENGRGNFPPRFSGLQFPNYSSELNVNALELDDSALYLCASKPANTGELFFGEGSRLTVL.

This clone was observed once. The chain is built from TRBV6-6 and TRBJ1-6; 11 bases match TRBD1. The V gene's germline CDR1 is MNHNY and CDR2 SVGAGI (reference sequence). Trimming at V came to 7 bases and at J to 9 bases, leaving 5 bases not matched to a gene. The CDR3 is 14 amino acids. CDR3 sequence: CASIRTGGFSPLHF. CDR3 bases: TGTGCCAGCATCAGGACAGGGGGCTTTTCACCCCTCCACTTT.

This chain uses TRBV5-8 with TRBJ1-6; 11 bases map to TRBD1. Trimming at V came to 1 base and at J to 9 bases, leaving 3 bases not matched to a gene. Germline assignment: CDR1 SGHTS and CDR2 YDEGEE. The CDR3 runs to 15 residues. Here the CDR3 DNA reads TGTGCCAGCAGCTTGTTCGGGACAGGGGGTTCACCCCTCCACTTT. Translation gives CASSLFGTGGSPLHF.

This chain uses TRBV30 with TRBJ2-7; 11 bases are a match to TRBD2. J gave up 4 bases and V 0 bases, and 20 bases lay outside the gene matches. Germline assignment: CDR1 GTSNPN and CDR2 SVGIG (reference sequence). The CDR3 length is 20 residues. The DNA for the CDR3 is TGTGCCTGGAGTGTATCTCCAGGACAAATAGCGGGGGGGCTTGTTTACGAGCAGTACTTC. Protein: CAWSVSPGQIAGGLVYEQYF.

V is TRBV28 and J is TRBJ2-3, with 8 bases identical to TRBD2. Germline loops: CDR1 MDHEN, CDR2 SYDVKM. V lost 8 bases to trimming and J lost 5 bases; unmatched junction nucleotides: 9. This CDR3 has 14 amino acids. The DNA of the CDR3 is TGTGCCAGCGAGCCCGGGGGGGCAAAAGATACGCAGTATTTT. Protein product: CASEPGGAKDTQYF. Full variable domain (missing parts from reference TRBV28 and TRBJ2-3): DVKVTQSSRYLVKRTGEKVFLECVQDMDHENMFWYRQDPGLGLRLIYFSYDVKMKEKGDIPEGYSVSREKKERFSLILESASTNQTSMYLCASEPGGAKDTQYFGPGTRLTVL.

This chain connects TRBV5-1 to TRBJ2-3; D remains ambiguous. Germline-derived CDR1 and CDR2 are SGHRS and YFSETQ. This CDR3 has 12 residues. Trimming took off 5 bases at V and 0 bases at J, with 4 bases between the two ends. CDR3 residues: CASSLSTDTQYF. Here the CDR3 DNA reads TGCGCCAGCAGTCTCAGCACAGATACGCAGTATTTT.

This chain uses TRBV7-2 with TRBJ1-6; 8 bases are shared with TRBD1. In germline, CDR1 is SGHTA, CDR2 FQGNSA. The CDR3 sequence is 16 residues long. The V and J ends lost 2 bases and 11 bases, in that order; junction bases with no gene match: 11. In DNA form, the CDR3 reads TGTGCCAGCAGCTTACCGGGGGGACAGGTTGGTGCACCCCTCCACTTT. Amino acid sequence: CASSLPGGQVGAPLHF.

This clone was seen once. This chain uses TRBV6-5 with TRBJ1-3; maybe TRBD1 (5 bases). CDR3 size: 14 residues. V gave up 10 bases and J gave up 0 bases, with 13 bases separating them. The germline V gene encodes CDR1 MNHEY and CDR2 SVGAGI. CDR3 sequence: CATARGGSGNTIYF. The CDR3 nucleotides read TGTGCCACTGCCCGGGGGGGCTCTGGAAACACCATATATTTT.

A few counts support this clone. The chain links TRBV19 to TRBJ1-5; 7 nucleotides align to TRBD1. The CDR3 extends over 17 amino acids. V shed 1 base and J 6 bases; nucleotides not matched to a gene: 12. Germline CDR1 is LNHDA and CDR2 is SQIVND (reference sequence). CDR3 nucleotide sequence: TGTGCCAGTAGTATAGGGAGAGGAGGGGGCCGGATTCAGCCCCAGCATTTT. This codes for CASSIGRGGGRIQPQHF.

J is TRBJ2-1 and V is TRBV6-5; D call uncertain. Germline V CDR1 and CDR2: MNHEY, SVGAGI. CDR3 length equals 12 residues. The V gene lost 6 bases and the J gene lost 10 bases, with 13 bases spanning the gap. As DNA, the CDR3 is TGTGCCAGCAGAGCTAGTATCACCGAGCAGTTCTTC. Translated, it gives CASRASITEQFF.